This T cell receptor (beta chain) was identified during a study of blood T cell repertoires in COVID-19. The data were produced by immunoSEQ multiplex PCR, yet TCRdb's version contains in-frame clones alone and is incomplete. The sample records over 150,000 clones, 78% being singletons. Germline V gene data show CDR1 as GTSNPN and CDR2 as SVGIG (reference sequence). This CDR3 spans 12 amino acids. V lost 5 bases to trimming and J lost 4 bases; unmatched junction nucleotides: 2. The rearrangement links TRBV30 to TRBJ2-5, with 9 bases lining up with TRBD1. The clonotype originates from a man of 80 years or more with acute or convalescent COVID-19. What was sequenced was peripheral blood. CDR3 residues: CAWGQGRETQYF. The CDR3, as DNA: TGTGCCTGGGGACAGGGGCGAGAGACCCAGTACTTC.